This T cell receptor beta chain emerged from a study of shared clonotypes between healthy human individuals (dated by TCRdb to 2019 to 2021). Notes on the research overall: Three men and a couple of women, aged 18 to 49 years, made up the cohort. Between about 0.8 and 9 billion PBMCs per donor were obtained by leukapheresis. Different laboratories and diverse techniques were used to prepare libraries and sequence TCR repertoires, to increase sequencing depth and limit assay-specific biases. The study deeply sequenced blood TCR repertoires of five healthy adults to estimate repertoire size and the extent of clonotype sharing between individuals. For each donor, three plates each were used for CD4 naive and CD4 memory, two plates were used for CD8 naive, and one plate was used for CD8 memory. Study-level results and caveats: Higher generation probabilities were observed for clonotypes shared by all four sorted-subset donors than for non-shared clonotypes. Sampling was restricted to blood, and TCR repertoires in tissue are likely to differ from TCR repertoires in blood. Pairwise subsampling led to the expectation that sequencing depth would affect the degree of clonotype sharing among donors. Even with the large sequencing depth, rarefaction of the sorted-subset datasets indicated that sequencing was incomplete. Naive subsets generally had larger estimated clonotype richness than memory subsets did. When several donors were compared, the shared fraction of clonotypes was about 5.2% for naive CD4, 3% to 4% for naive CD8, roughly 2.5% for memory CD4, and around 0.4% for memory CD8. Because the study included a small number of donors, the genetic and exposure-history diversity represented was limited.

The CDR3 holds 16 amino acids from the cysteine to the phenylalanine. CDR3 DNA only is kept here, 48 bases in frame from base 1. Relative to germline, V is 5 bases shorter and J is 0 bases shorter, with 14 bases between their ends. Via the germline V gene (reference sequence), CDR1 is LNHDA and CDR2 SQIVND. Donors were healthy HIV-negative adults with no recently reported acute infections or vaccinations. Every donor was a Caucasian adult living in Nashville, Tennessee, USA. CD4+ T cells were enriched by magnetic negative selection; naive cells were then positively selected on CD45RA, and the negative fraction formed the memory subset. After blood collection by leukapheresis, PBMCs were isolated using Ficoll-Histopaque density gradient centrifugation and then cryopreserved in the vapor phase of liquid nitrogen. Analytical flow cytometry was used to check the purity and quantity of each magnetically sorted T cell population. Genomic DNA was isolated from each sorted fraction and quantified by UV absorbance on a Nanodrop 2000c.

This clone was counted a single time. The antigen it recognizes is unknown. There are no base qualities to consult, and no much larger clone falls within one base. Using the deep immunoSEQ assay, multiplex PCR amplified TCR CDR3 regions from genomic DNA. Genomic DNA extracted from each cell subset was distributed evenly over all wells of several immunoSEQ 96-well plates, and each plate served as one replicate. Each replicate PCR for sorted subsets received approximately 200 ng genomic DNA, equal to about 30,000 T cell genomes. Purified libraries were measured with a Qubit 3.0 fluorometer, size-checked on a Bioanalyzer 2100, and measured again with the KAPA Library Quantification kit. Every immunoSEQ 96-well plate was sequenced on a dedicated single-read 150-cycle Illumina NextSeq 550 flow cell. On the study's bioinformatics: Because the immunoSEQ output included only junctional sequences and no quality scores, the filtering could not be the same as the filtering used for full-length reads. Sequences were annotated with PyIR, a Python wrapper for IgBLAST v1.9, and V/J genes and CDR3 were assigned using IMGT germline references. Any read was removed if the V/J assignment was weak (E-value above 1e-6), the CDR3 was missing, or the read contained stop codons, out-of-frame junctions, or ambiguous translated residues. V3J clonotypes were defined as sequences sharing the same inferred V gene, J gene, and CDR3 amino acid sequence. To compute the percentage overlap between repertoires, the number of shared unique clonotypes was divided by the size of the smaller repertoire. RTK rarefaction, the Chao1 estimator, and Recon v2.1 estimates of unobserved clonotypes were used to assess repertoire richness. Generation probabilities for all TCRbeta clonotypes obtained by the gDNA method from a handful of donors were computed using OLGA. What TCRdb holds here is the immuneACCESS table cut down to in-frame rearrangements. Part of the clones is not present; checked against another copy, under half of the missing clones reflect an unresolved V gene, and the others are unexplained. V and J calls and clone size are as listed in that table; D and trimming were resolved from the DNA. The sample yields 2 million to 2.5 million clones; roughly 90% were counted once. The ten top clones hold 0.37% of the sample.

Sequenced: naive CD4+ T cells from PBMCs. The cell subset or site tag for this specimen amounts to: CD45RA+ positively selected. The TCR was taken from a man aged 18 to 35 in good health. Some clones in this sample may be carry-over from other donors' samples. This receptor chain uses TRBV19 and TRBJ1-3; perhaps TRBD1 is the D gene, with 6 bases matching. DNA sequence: TGTGCCAGTAGTCCGATGGGGGCCGGCTCTGGAAACACCATATATTTT. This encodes CASSPMGAGSGNTIYF.